This T cell receptor beta chain was identified in a study of cytomegalovirus exposure and HLA in healthy donors. With 60 Vbeta and 13 Jbeta primers, the PCR was carried out. Sequenced by immunoSEQ multiplex PCR; TCRdb stores in-frame clones only, minus some. The sample's table shows around 140,000 clones. The CDR3 spans 14 residues. CDR1 and CDR2 (germline): LNHDA, SQIVND (reference sequence). A remark on this clone: Its matching antigen is unknown.

Study outcomes and limitations: The availability of immune exposure information extended only to CMV serostatus.

The chain combines TRBV19 with TRBJ2-5; weak D call: TRBD1 (5 bases). The J call could be wrong; TRBJ2-7 is a better fit for the DNA end. Sequences were obtained from PBMCs. The TCR was taken from a woman between 35 and 50 years old in good health and CMV-seropositive. CDR3 residues: CASSISDNSYEQYF. The DNA of the CDR3 is TGTGCCAGTAGTATTTCGGACAACTCCTACGAGCAGTACTTC.